This T cell receptor (beta chain) originates from a study of tumor and adjacent non-tumor tissue in lung cancer. The library came from three nested PCR rounds adapted from ARM-PCR protocols. TCRdb reanalysed the multiplex PCR reads using MiXCR and keeps one entry per CDR3 protein. This sample has approximately 68,000 distinct CDR3 sequences, with under 80% found just once. Of note for this clonotype: This may be a read error, as it is one base from a much larger clone.

The template was RNA from unsorted bulk tissue. Distant lung tissue was collected more than 3 cm away from the tumor edge. Sequencing input: distant non-tumor lung tissue. This sequence originates from a man aged 55-75 years with non-small cell lung cancer.

CDR3 nucleotides: TGTCCCAGCAGTTTATCCGCCGGAGGCAGGGGGTTTAGCACAGATACGCAGTATTTT. It is translated as CPSSLSAGGRGFSTDTQYF. The gene calls are TRBV28 and TRBJ2-3; TRBD1 matches 7 bases. This CDR3 is built from 19 residues. Germline CDR1 reads MDHEN; CDR2 reads SYDVKM.